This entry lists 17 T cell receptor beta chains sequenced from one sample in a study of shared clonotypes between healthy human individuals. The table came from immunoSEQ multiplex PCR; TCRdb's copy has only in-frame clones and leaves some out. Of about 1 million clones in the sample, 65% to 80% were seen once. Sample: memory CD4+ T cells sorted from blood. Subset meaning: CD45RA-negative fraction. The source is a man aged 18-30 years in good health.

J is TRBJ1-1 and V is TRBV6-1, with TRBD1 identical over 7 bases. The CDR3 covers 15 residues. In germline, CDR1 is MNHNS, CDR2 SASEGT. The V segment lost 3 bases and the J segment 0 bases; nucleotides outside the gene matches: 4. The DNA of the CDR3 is TGTGCCAGCAGTGACTGGGGACAGATGAACACTGAAGCTTTCTTT. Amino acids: CASSDWGQMNTEAFF.

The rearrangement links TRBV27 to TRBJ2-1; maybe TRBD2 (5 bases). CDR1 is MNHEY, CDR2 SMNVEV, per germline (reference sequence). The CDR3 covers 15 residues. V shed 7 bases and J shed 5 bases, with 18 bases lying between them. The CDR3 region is CASTAGLPSNNEQFF. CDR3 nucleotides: TGTGCCAGCACCGCCGGACTCCCCAGTAACAATGAGCAGTTCTTC.

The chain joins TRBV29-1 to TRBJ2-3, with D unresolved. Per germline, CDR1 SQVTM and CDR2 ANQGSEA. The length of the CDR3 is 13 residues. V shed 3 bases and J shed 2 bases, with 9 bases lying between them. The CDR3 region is CSVDPGNTDTQYF. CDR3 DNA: TGCAGCGTTGACCCGGGTAACACAGATACGCAGTATTTT.

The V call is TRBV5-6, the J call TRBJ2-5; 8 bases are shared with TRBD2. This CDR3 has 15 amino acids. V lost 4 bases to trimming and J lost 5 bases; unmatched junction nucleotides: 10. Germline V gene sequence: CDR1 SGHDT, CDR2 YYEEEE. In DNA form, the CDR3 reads TGTGCCAGCAGCGCCGCGGGGGGCCCCCAGGAGACCCAGTACTTC. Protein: CASSAAGGPQETQYF.

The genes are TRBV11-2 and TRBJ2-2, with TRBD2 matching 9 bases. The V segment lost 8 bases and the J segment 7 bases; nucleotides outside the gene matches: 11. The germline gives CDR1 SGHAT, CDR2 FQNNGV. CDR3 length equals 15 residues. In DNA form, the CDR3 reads TGTGCCAGCCAGTCCAGGCTAGCGGGAATCGGGGAGCTGTTTTTT. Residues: CASQSRLAGIGELFF.

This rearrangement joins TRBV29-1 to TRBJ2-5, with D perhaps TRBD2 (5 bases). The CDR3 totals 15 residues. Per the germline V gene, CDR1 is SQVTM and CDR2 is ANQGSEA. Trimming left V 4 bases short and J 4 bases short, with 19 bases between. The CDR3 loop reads CSVVWGSVYRETQYF. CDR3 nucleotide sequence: TGCAGCGTTGTTTGGGGTAGCGTGTACCGAGAGACCCAGTACTTC.

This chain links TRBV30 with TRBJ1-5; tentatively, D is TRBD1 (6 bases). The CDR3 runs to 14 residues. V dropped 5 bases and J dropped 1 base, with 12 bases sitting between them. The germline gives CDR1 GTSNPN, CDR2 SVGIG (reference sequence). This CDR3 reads CAWAKTGSNQPQHF. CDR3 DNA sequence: TGTGCCTGGGCTAAGACAGGAAGCAATCAGCCCCAGCATTTT.

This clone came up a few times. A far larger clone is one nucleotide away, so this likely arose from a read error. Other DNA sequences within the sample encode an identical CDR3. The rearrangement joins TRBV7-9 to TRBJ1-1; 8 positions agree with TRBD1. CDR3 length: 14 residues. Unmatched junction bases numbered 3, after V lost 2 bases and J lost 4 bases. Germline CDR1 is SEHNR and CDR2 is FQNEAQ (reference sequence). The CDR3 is CASSLQGAATEAFF. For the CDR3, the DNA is TGTGCCAGCAGCTTACAGGGGGCGGCCACTGAAGCTTTCTTT.

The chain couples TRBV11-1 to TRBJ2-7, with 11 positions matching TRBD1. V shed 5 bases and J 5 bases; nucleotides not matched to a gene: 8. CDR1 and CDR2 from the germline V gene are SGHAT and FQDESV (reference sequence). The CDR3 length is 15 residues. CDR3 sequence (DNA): TGTGCCAGCAGCCCACGAAGGGACAGGGGGGACGAGCAGTACTTC. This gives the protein CASSPRRDRGDEQYF.

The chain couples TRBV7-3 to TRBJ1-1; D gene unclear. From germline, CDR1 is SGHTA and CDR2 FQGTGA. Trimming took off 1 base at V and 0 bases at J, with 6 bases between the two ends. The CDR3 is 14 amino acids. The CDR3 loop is CASSLNRMNTEAFF. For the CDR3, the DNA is TGTGCCAGCAGCTTAAACAGAATGAACACTGAAGCTTTCTTT.

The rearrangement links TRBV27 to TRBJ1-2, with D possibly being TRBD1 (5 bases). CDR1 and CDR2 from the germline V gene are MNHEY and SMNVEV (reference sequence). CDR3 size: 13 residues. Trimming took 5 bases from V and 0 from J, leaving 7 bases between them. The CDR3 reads CASSATANYGYTF. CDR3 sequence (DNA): TGTGCCAGCAGTGCGACAGCTAACTATGGCTACACCTTC.

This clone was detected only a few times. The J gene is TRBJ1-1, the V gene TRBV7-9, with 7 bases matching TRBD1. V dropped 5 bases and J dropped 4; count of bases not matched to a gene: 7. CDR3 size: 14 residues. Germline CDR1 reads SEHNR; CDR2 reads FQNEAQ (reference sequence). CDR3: CASSRGQLGTEAFF. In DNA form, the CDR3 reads TGTGCCAGCAGCAGGGGGCAGCTGGGCACTGAAGCTTTCTTT.

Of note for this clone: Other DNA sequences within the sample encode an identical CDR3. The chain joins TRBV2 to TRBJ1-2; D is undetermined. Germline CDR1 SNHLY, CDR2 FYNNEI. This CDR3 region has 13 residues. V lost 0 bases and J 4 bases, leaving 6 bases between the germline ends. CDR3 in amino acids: CASSEAGFYGYTF. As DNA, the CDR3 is TGTGCCAGCAGTGAAGCTGGTTTCTATGGCTACACCTTC.

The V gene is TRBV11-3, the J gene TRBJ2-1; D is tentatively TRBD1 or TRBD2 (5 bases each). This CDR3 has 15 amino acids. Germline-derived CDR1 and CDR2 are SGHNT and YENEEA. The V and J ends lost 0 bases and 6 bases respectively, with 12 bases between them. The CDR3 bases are TGTGCCAGCAGCTTAGAGGGGACGAGGGGCAATGAGCAGTTCTTC. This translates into CASSLEGTRGNEQFF.

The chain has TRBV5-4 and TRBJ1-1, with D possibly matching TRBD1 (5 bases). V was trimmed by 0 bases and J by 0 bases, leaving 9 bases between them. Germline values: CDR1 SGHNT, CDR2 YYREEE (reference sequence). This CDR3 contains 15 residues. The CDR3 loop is CASSLGSGMNTEAFF. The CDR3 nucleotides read TGTGCCAGCAGCTTGGGATCAGGGATGAACACTGAAGCTTTCTTT.

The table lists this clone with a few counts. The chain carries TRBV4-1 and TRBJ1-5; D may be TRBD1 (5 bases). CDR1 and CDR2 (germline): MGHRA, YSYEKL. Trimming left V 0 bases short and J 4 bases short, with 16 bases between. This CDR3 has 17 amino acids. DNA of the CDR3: TGCGCCAGCAGCCAAGAGGCGGAAGGGACCTCAAATCAGCCCCAGCATTTT. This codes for CASSQEAEGTSNQPQHF.

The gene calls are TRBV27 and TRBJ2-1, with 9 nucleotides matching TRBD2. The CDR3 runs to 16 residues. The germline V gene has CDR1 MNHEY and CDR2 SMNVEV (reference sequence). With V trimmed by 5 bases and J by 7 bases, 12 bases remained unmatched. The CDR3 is CASSLAGGPSWNEQFF. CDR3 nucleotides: TGTGCCAGCAGTCTCGCGGGAGGGCCTAGTTGGAATGAGCAGTTCTTC.